These T cell receptor beta chains were read from a single sample in a study of blood T cell repertoires in COVID-19. Assay: immunoSEQ multiplex PCR; the TCRdb copy retains only in-frame clones and omits some. This sample carries 130,000 or so clones, under 90% of them seen once, and the ten largest clones take approximately 8.7%. Specimen: peripheral blood. The receptor set was obtained from an older woman with active or convalescent COVID-19. Both conserved end residues are part of each CDR3. Fields, in order: D gene, J gene, clone size, V gene, CDR3 protein, CDR3 DNA. D genes are given only for firm matches. Clone size is given for some rows only: seen once, a few or many times, or a class if the clone is expanded.

D: TRBD2
J: TRBJ2-7
size: NA
V: TRBV19
CDR3: CASTSRTSGSYEQYF
DNA: TGTGCCAGTACCTCCAGGACTAGCGGGAGCTACGAGCAGTACTTC

D: TRBD1
J: TRBJ2-1
size: NA
V: TRBV7-8
CDR3: CASSKGQDSYNEQFF
DNA: TGTGCCAGCAGCAAGGGACAGGATTCCTACAATGAGCAGTTCTTC

D: TRBD2
J: TRBJ2-3
size: NA
V: TRBV2
CDR3: CASSKLARLTDTQYF
DNA: TGTGCCAGCAGCAAACTAGCGAGACTTACAGATACGCAGTATTTT

D: NA
J: TRBJ1-6
size: NA
V: TRBV10-3
CDR3: CAISESAGLRLDSPLHF
DNA: TGTGCCATCAGTGAGTCGGCAGGGTTGCGTCTTGATTCACCCCTCCACTTT

D: NA
J: TRBJ1-5
size: once
V: TRBV4-3
CDR3: CASSQHASGGANQPQHF
DNA: TGCGCCAGCAGCCAACATGCGTCTGGGGGGGCCAATCAGCCCCAGCATTTT

D: TRBD2
J: TRBJ2-3
size: once
V: TRBV29-1
CDR3: CSAGLRAGGSDTQYF
DNA: TGCAGCGCCGGGTTAAGAGCGGGAGGCTCGGATACGCAGTATTTT

D: TRBD1
J: TRBJ1-2
size: NA
V: TRBV4-1
CDR3: CASSRDRGDYGYTF
DNA: TGCGCCAGCAGCCGGGACAGGGGGGACTATGGCTACACCTTC

D: NA
J: TRBJ1-5
size: NA
V: TRBV6-2/TRBV6-3
CDR3: CASSSRHWYSNQPQHF
DNA: TGTGCCAGCAGTTCTCGACACTGGTATAGCAATCAGCCCCAGCATTTT

D: NA
J: TRBJ1-5
size: NA
V: TRBV3-1/TRBV3-2
CDR3: CASSPLRVAQPQHF
DNA: TGTGCCAGCAGCCCTCTGAGGGTGGCTCAGCCCCAGCATTTT

D: NA
J: TRBJ1-5
size: NA
V: TRBV11-3
CDR3: CASSFCGQFYSNQPQHF
DNA: TGTGCCAGCAGCTTTTGTGGGCAGTTTTATAGCAATCAGCCCCAGCATTTT

D: TRBD1
J: TRBJ2-2
size: NA
V: TRBV7-2
CDR3: CASTVRTGGNTGELFF
DNA: TGTGCCAGCACCGTACGGACAGGGGGCAACACCGGGGAGCTGTTTTTT

D: NA
J: TRBJ2-3
size: NA
V: TRBV9
CDR3: CASSVDSRSGTQYF
DNA: TGTGCCAGCAGCGTAGATTCCCGGAGCGGTACGCAGTATTTT

D: NA
J: TRBJ2-2
size: many
V: TRBV5-1
CDR3: CASSLGRTNTGELFF
DNA: TGCGCCAGCAGCTTGGGTAGGACTAACACCGGGGAGCTGTTTTTT

D: TRBD1
J: TRBJ1-4
size: NA
V: TRBV5-8
CDR3: CASSSGDRATNEKLFF
DNA: TGTGCCAGCAGCTCAGGGGACAGAGCAACTAATGAAAAACTGTTTTTT

D: TRBD2
J: TRBJ2-2
size: NA
V: TRBV14
CDR3: CASSFLAGDLENTGELFF
DNA: TGTGCCAGCAGCTTCCTAGCGGGGGACCTGGAGAACACCGGGGAGCTGTTTTTT

D: TRBD1
J: TRBJ1-2
size: few
V: TRBV10-3
CDR3: CAISLGQATGYTF
DNA: TGTGCCATCAGTCTGGGACAGGCGACTGGCTACACCTTC

D: NA
J: TRBJ1-3
size: few
V: TRBV9
CDR3: CASSVIAGNTIYF
DNA: TGTGCCAGCAGCGTAATCGCTGGAAACACCATATATTTT

D: TRBD1
J: TRBJ2-5
size: NA
V: TRBV24-1
CDR3: CATSDRTGIGQETQYF
DNA: TGTGCCACCAGTGATCGGACAGGGATCGGCCAAGAGACCCAGTACTTC

D: TRBD1
J: TRBJ2-1
size: NA
V: TRBV11-1
CDR3: CASSWNRGQVNEQFF
DNA: TGTGCCAGCAGCTGGAACCGAGGACAGGTCAATGAGCAGTTCTTC

D: NA
J: TRBJ2-5
size: NA
V: TRBV5-4
CDR3: CASSLDRVETQYF
DNA: TGTGCCAGCAGCTTGGACAGGGTAGAGACCCAGTACTTC

D: NA
J: TRBJ2-2
size: many
V: TRBV5-1
CDR3: CASSVDKGLLNTGELFF
DNA: TGCGCCAGCAGCGTTGATAAAGGACTACTAAACACCGGGGAGCTGTTTTTT

D: TRBD1
J: TRBJ1-2
size: NA
V: TRBV28
CDR3: CASSLLQGGSNYGYTF
DNA: TGTGCCAGCAGTTTACTGCAGGGGGGTTCAAACTATGGCTACACCTTC

D: NA
J: TRBJ1-2
size: NA
V: TRBV6-4
CDR3: CASREGRAGGYTF
DNA: TGTGCCAGCAGAGAGGGCAGGGCGGGAGGCTACACCTTC

D: NA
J: TRBJ1-5
size: few
V: TRBV6-5
CDR3: CASIQRTDQPQHF
DNA: TGTGCCAGCATCCAGAGGACTGATCAGCCCCAGCATTTT

D: TRBD1
J: TRBJ2-7
size: NA
V: TRBV15
CDR3: CATSRTGPYEQYF
DNA: TGTGCCACCAGCAGGACAGGGCCCTACGAGCAGTACTTC

D: TRBD2
J: TRBJ2-1
size: NA
V: TRBV7-9
CDR3: CASRGLAGDYNEQFF
DNA: TGTGCCAGCAGAGGACTAGCGGGGGACTACAATGAGCAGTTCTTC

D: NA
J: TRBJ1-1
size: few
V: TRBV6-1
CDR3: CASSEFKGAEAFF
DNA: TGTGCCAGCAGTGAATTTAAGGGGGCTGAAGCTTTCTTT

D: TRBD1
J: TRBJ1-6
size: NA
V: TRBV9
CDR3: CASSPETGDSPLHF
DNA: TGTGCCAGCAGCCCCGAAACAGGGGATTCACCCCTCCACTTT

D: TRBD1
J: TRBJ1-5
size: NA
V: TRBV19
CDR3: CASSPIQGLGNQPQHF
DNA: TGTGCCAGTAGCCCGATACAGGGGCTCGGCAATCAGCCCCAGCATTTT

D: NA
J: TRBJ2-4
size: NA
V: TRBV10-1
CDR3: CASSESQAKNIQYF
DNA: TGCGCCAGCAGTGAGTCCCAGGCCAAAAACATTCAGTACTTC

D: TRBD1
J: TRBJ2-7
size: NA
V: TRBV7-3
CDR3: CASSLAKTGLEHLTYEQYF
DNA: TGTGCCAGCAGCTTGGCCAAGACAGGGCTAGAGCACCTAACCTACGAGCAGTACTTC